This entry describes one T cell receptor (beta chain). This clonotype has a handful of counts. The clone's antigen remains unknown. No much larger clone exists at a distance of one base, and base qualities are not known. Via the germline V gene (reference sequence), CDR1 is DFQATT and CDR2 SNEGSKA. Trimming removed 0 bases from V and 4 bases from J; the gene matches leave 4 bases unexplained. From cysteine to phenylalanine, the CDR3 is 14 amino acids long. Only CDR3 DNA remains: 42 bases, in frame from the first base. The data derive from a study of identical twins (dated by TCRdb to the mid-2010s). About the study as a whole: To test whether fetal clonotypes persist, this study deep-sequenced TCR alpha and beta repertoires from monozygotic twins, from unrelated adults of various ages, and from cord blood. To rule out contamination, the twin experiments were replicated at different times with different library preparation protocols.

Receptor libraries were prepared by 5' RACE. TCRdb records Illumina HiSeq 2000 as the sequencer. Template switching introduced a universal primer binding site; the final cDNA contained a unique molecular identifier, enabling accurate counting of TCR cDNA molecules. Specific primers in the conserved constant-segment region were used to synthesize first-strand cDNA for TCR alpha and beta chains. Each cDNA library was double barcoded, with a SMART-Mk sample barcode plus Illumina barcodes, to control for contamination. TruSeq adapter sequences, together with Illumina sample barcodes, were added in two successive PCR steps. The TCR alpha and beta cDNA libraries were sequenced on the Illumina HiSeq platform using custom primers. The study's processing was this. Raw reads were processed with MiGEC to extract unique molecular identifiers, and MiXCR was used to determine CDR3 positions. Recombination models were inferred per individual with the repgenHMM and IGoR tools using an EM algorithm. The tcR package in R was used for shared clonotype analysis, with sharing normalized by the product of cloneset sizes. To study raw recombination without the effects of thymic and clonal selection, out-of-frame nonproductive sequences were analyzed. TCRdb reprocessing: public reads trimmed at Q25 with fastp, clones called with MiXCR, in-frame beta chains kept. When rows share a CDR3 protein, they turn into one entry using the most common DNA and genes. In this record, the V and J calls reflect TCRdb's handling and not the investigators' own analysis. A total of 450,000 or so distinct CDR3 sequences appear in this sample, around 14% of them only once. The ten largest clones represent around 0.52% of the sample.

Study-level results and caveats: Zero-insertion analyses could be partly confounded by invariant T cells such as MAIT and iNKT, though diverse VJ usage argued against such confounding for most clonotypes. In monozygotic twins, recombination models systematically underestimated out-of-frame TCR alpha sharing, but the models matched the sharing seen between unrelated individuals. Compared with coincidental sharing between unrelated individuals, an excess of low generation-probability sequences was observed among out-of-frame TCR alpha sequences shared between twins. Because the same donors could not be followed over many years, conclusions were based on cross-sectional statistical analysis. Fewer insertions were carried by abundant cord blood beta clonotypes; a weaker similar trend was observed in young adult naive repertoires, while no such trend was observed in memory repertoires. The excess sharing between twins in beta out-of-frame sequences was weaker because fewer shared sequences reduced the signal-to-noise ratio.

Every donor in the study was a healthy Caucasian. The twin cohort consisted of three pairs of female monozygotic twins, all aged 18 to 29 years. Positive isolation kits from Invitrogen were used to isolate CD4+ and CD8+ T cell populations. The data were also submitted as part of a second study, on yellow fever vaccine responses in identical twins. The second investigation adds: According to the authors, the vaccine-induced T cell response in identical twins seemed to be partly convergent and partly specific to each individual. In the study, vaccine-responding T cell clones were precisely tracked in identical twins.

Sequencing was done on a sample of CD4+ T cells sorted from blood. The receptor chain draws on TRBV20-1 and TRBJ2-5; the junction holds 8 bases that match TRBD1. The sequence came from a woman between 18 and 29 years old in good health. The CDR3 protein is CSARDQGAGETQYF. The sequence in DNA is TGCAGTGCTAGAGATCAGGGGGCGGGAGAGACCCAGTACTTC.